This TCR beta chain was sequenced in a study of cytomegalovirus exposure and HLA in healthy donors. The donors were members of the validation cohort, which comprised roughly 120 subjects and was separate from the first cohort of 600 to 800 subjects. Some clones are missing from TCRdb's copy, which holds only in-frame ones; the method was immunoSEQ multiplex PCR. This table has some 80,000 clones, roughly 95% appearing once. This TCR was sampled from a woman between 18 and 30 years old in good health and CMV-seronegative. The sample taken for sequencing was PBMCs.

The CDR3 nucleotides are TGTGCCACTCGGGCGGGACTAGCGGACTACGAGCAGTACTTC. Encoded protein: CATRAGLADYEQYF. This chain links TRBV15 with TRBJ2-7; TRBD2 matches at 11 bases. This CDR3 has 14 amino acids. Germline V gene data show CDR1 as LNHNV and CDR2 as YYDKDF (reference sequence). J lost 3 bases, V lost 9 bases, and 7 bases had no gene match.